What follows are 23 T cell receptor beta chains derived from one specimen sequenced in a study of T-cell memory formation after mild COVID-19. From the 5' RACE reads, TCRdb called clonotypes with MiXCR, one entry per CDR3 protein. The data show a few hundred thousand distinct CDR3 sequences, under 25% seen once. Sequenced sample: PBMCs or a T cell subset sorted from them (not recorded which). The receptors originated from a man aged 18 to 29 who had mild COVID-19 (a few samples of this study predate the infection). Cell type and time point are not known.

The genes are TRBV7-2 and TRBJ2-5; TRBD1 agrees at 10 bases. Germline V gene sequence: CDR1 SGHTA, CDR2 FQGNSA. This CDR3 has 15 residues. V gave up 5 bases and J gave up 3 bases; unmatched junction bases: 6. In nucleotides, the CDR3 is TGTGCCAGCAGCCAGTGGGACAGGGGAGAAGAGACCCAGTACTTC. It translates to CASSQWDRGEETQYF.

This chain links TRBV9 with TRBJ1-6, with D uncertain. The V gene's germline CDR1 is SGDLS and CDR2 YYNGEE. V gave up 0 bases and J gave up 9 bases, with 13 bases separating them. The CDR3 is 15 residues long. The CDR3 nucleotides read TGTGCCAGCAGCGTAGGTGCCTCCGAGGGTTCACCCCTCCACTTT. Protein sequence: CASSVGASEGSPLHF.

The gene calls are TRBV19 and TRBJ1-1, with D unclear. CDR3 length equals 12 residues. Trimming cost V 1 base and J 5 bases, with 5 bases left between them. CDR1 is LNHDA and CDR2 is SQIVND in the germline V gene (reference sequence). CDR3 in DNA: TGTGCCAGTAGTATAGCCGGGACTGAAGCTTTCTTT. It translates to CASSIAGTEAFF.

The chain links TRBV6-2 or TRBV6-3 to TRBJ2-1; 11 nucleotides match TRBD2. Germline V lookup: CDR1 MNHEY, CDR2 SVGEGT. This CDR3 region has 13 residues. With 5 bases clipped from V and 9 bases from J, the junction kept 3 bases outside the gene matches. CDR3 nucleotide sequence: TGTGCCAGCAGTCAGGGACTAGCGGTTGAGCAGTTCTTC. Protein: CASSQGLAVEQFF.

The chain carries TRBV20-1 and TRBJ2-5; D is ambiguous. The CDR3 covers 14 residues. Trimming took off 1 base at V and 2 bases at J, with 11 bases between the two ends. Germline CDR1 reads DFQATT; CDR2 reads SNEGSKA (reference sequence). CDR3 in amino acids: CSARAVTEQETQYF. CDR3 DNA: TGCAGTGCTAGAGCCGTAACAGAGCAAGAGACCCAGTACTTC.

The CDR3 bases are TGTGCCAGCAGCTTACCTAGGAGGGGGAGGGACTACGAGCAGTACTTC. Its translation: CASSLPRRGRDYEQYF. V and J are TRBV7-8 and TRBJ2-7; tentatively, D is TRBD2 (7 bases). CDR1 is SGHVS and CDR2 is FQNEAQ in the germline V gene. The CDR3 is made up of 16 amino acids. The V gene lost 2 bases and the J gene lost 3 bases, with 17 bases spanning the gap.

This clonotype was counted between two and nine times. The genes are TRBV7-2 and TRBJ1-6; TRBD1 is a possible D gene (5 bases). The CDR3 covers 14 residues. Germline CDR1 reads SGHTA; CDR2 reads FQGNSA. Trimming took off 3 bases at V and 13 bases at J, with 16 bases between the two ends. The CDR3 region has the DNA TGTGCCAGCAGCTTTACCGGGACCGTCCCCCCCCTCCACTTT. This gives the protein CASSFTGTVPPLHF. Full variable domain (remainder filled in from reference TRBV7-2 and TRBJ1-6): GAGVSQSPSNKVTEKGKDVELRCDPISGHTALYWYRQSLGQGLEFLIYFQGNSAPDKSGLPSDRFSAERTGGSVSTLTIQRTQQEDSAVYLCASSFTGTVPPLHFGNGTRLTVT.

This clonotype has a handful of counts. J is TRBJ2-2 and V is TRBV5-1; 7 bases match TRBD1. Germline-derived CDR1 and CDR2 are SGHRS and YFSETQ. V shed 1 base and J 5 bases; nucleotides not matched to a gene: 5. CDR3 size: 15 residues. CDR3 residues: CASSLTGTATGELFF. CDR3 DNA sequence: TGCGCCAGCAGCTTGACAGGGACAGCGACCGGGGAGCTGTTTTTT.

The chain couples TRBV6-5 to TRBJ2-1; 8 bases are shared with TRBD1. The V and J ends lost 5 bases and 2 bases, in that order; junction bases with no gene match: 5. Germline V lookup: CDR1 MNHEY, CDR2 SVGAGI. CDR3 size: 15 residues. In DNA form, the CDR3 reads TGTGCCAGCAGTGTGGACAGGGCCCCCTACAATGAGCAGTTCTTC. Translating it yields CASSVDRAPYNEQFF.

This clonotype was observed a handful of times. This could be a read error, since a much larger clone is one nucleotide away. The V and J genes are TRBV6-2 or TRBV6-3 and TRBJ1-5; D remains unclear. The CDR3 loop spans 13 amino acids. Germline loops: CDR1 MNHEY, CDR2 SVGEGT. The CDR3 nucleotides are TGTGCCAGCGGTTACACGGCGTATCAGCCCCAGAATTTT. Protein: CASGYTAYQPQNF.

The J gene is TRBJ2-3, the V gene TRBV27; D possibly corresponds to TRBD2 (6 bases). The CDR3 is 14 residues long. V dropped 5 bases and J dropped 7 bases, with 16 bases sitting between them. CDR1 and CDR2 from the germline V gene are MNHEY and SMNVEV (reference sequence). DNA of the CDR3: TGTGCCAGCAGTCCGAGGGCTGCGGGAAATACGCAGTATTTT. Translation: CASSPRAAGNTQYF.

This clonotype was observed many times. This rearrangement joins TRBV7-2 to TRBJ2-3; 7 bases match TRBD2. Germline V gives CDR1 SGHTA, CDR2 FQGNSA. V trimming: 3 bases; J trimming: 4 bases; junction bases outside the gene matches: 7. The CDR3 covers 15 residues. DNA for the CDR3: TGTGCCAGCAGCTTTGGAGCGGGGATGGCAGATACGCAGTATTTT. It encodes CASSFGAGMADTQYF. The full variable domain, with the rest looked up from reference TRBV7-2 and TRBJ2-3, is GAGVSQSPSNKVTEKGKDVELRCDPISGHTALYWYRQSLGQGLEFLIYFQGNSAPDKSGLPSDRFSAERTGGSVSTLTIQRTQQEDSAVYLCASSFGAGMADTQYFGPGTRLTVL.

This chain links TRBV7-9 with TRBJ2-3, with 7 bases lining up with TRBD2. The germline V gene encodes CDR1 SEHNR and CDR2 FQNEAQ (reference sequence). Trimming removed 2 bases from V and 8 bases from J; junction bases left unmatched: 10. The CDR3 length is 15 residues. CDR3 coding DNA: TGTGCCAGCAGCTTATACTCCGGGACTATCGGTACGCAGTATTTT. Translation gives CASSLYSGTIGTQYF.

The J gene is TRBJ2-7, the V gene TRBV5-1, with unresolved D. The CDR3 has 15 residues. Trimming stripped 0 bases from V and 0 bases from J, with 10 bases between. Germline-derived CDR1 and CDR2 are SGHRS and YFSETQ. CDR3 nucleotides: TGCGCCAGCAGCTTGGGTCCGGAAAGCTCCTACGAGCAGTACTTC. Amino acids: CASSLGPESSYEQYF.

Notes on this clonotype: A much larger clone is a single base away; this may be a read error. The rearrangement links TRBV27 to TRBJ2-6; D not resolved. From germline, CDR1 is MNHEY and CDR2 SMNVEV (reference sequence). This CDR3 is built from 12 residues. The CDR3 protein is CAISSGANVLTF. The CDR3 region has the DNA TGTGCCATCAGTTCTGGGGCCAACGTCCTGACTTTC.

The CDR3 sequence is CASSVGLAGGSSYNEQFF. CDR3 DNA sequence: TGCGCCAGCAGTGTAGGACTAGCGGGGGGTTCATCCTACAATGAGCAGTTCTTC. The chain joins TRBV5-1 to TRBJ2-1; TRBD2 aligns across 14 bases. With V trimmed by 5 bases and J by 1 base, 8 bases remained unmatched. Per germline, CDR1 SGHRS and CDR2 YFSETQ. The CDR3 sequence is 18 residues long.

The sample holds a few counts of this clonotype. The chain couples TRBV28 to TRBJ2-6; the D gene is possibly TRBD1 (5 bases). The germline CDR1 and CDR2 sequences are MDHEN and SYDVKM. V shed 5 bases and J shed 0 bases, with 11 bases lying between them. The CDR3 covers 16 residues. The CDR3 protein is CASSPQGPSGANVLTF. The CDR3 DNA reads TGTGCCAGCAGTCCGCAGGGCCCCTCTGGGGCCAACGTCCTGACTTTC.

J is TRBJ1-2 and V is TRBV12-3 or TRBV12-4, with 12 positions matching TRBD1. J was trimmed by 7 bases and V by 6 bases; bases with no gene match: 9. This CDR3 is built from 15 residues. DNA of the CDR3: TGTGCCAGCAGCGACCGGGACAGGGGGCATGGTGGCTACACCTTC. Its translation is CASSDRDRGHGGYTF.

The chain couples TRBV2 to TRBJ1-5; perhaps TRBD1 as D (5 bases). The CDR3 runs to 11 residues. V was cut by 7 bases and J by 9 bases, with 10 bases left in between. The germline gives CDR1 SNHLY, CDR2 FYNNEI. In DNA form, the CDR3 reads TGTGCCAGCATGGGGGGGGGGCCCCAGCATTTT. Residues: CASMGGGPQHF.

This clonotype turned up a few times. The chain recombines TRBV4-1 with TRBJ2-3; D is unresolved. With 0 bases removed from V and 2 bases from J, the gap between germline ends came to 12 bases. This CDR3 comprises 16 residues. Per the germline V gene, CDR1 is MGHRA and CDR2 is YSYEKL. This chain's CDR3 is CASSQEGHPNTDTQYF. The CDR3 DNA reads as TGCGCCAGCAGCCAAGAAGGGCACCCCAACACAGATACGCAGTATTTT.

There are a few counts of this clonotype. Here the CDR3 DNA reads TGTGCCAGCAGCTTAAGAGGGGGGATCGAGCAGTTCTTC. Encoded protein: CASSLRGGIEQFF. The chain couples TRBV7-8 to TRBJ2-1; tentatively, D is TRBD1 or TRBD2 (6 bases each). CDR3 length: 13 amino acids. Germline V gene sequence: CDR1 SGHVS, CDR2 FQNEAQ. Trimming stripped 2 bases from V and 10 bases from J, with 12 bases between.

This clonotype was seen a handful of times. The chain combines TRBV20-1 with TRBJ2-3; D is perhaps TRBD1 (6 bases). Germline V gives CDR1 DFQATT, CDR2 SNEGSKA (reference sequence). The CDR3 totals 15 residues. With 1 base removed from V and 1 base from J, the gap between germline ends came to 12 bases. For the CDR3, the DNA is TGCAGTGCTAGAGCACAGGGATTCGGCACAGATACGCAGTATTTT. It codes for CSARAQGFGTDTQYF.

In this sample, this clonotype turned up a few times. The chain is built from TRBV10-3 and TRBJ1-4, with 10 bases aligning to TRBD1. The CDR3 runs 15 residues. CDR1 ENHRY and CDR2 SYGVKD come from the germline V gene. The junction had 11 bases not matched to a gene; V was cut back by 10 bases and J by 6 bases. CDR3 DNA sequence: TGTGCCACTCGAGGACAGGGGGTAGCTTATGAAAAACTGTTTTTT. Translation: CATRGQGVAYEKLFF.